Here is one T cell receptor (beta chain) with its context. This clonotype has just a few counts. Its recognized antigen is unknown. Within one base of it there is no much larger clone, and no base qualities were kept. This specimen comes from a study of blood T cells in healthy people across ages (dated by TCRdb to 2013 to 2016). Looking at the study overall: In model experiments, roughly one uniquely barcoded TCR beta cDNA molecule per two T cells was captured by template switching. Using deep sequencing normalized with unique cDNA molecular identifiers, the study measured how TCR beta repertoire diversity changes with age. The donors were split into four age groups: young (average around 15 years), middle-aged (about 40), aged (roughly 65) and long-lived (approximately 89). Two additional independent replicas of 1 million unique cDNA reads from the same blood draw were analyzed for two donors (one aged 18 to 30 and one aged 80 or older). Overall results and qualifications from the work: Because profiling used bulk unsorted PBMCs, naive and antigen-experienced compartments could not be compared conclusively. Compared with the aged group, more naive CD4+ T cells, fewer expanded clones and increased TCR diversity were shown by the long-lived group, suggesting age selection. Because donor CMV infection status was unknown, age-related changes in expanded clonotypes were potentially confounded. Estimates of total diversity based on one million sequenced T cells were regarded as lower bounds and as underestimates. As age increased, observed TCR beta diversity per million T cells dropped in a roughly linear way, and a significant reduction was already evident by age about 40. There was a strong correlation between observed TCR beta diversity and the percentage of naive T cells measured by flow cytometry.

The library was made by 5' RACE. The listed sequencing device is Illumina HiSeq 2500. The second PCR ran for roughly 7 to 12 cycles and used a J-beta primer mix along with a sample-barcoded 5' primer. A template-switch 5' adaptor carrying 12 random nucleotides introduced a unique molecular identifier onto each TCR beta cDNA molecule. At least 2.5 million CDR3-containing paired-end reads were obtained from each sample. The Mint cDNA synthesis kit, primed by a TRBC-specific oligonucleotide, was used to synthesize first-strand cDNA from all RNA. Following uracil-DNA glycosylase treatment, a first 18-cycle PCR with universal primers M1SS and BC2_uni_R was performed on all cDNA. The study's own analysis went as follows. Normalization of each sample was performed by random selection of 1 million high-quality reads, each carrying a distinct molecular identifier. Reads with shared molecular identifiers were discarded instead of being binned into consensus sequences. MiTCR, run with a Q25 quality threshold and the strictest error-elimination algorithm, handled CDR3 identification, clonotype clustering and error correction. A nonparametric unseen species model with Euler transformation was used to estimate lower-bound total TCR beta diversity. TCRdb itself trimmed the public reads at Q25 with fastp, ran MiXCR and retained productive beta chains. Rows with a matching CDR3 protein are joined into one entry that keeps the most common DNA and genes. The V and J calls reflect TCRdb's pipeline rather than the authors' work. The table for this sample lists 500,000 to 550,000 distinct CDR3 sequences; approximately 25% of them were counted only once. The ten largest make up just under 9% of the sample.

Systemically healthy Caucasian individuals from Russia, approximately 39 in total and aged 6 to 90 years, were included as donors. Around 10 milliliters of peripheral blood were drawn from each donor into EDTA-treated Vacutainer tubes. Ficoll-Paque density-gradient centrifugation was used to isolate PBMCs, with at least 6 million obtained per sample. Trizol reagent was used to extract total RNA from PBMCs, with at least 5.5 micrograms per sample. Naive CD45RAhigh/CD27high T cell percentages were measured by flow cytometry on a PBMC aliquot from every donor. The germline ends are 16 bases apart after V is trimmed by 6 bases and J by 2 bases. Including cysteine and phenylalanine, the CDR3 has 14 amino acids. Kept here is only the CDR3 DNA, which spans 42 bases and is read in frame from base 1. According to the germline V gene (reference sequence), CDR1 reads DFQATT and CDR2 reads SNEGSKA. This sample was shared with a second study, whose subject was T cells of mothers and their children. According to the second study: The donors were nine systemically healthy Caucasian individuals, made up of three mothers and their six children. cDNA synthesis used all of the extracted RNA, with roughly 1.5 ug of RNA in each 15 ul reaction. In the second PCR, sample barcodes and 2-4 random nucleotides were introduced via the M1S primer. Over 10 million TCR beta CDR3 reads came from each mother, compared with about 3 million reads from each child. In both related and unrelated pairs, thymic selection shapes the output of TCR recombination in a similar way, with inherited differences having only a minor effect. Normalized repertoire overlap in related mother-child pairs was always slightly higher than in unrelated mother-child pairs, but the difference was never significant. With a sensitivity of about 100 clones per million clonotypes, no persistent microchimeric T cell clones were detected. The study used deep NGS to compare TCR beta repertoires of mothers and children, seeking features distinguishing related mother-child pairs from unrelated individuals. The mean age was 40 +/- 4 years for the mothers and about 12 +/- 4 years for the children. After adapter ligation with NEBNext reagents, the libraries were sequenced on Illumina HiSeq 2000 with 100+100 nt paired-end reads. Mother and child libraries were prepared a month apart and sequenced in separate runs to prevent cross-contamination. For each donor, somewhere between roughly 450,000 and 2,200,000 distinct TCR beta clonotypes were identified. Naive TCR beta clonotypes were estimated from low-frequency clonotypes matched to each donor's FACS-determined naive share, without sorting.

The chain is encoded by TRBV20-1 joined to TRBJ2-5; TRBD2 might be the D gene, on 6 matching bases. Specimen: blood. This TCR derives from a boy under 18 in good health. This receptor carries the CDR3 CSARRAGLQETQYF. The nucleotide sequence is given as TGCAGTGCGAGGAGGGCAGGACTGCAAGAGACCCAGTACTTC.